This T cell receptor (beta chain) was profiled in a study of blood T cell repertoires in COVID-19. Study as a whole: PBMCs, B-cell-depleted T cells, or T cells were the source of the cDNA or gDNA that made up the material.

V was pared by 4 bases and J by 1 base, with 7 bases between. Germline lookup yields CDR1 SGHNT and CDR2 YYREEE (reference sequence). The CDR3 has 13 residues. Some clones are missing from TCRdb's copy, which holds only in-frame ones; the method was immunoSEQ multiplex PCR. The table shows 250,000 to 350,000 clones, with roughly nine tenths occurring only once. Sequencing input: peripheral blood. The TCR comes from a man between 18 and 29 years old with active or convalescent COVID-19. The chain carries TRBV5-4 and TRBJ2-3; D is ambiguous. The CDR3 DNA reads as TGTGCCAGCAGCATCCGGGGCACAGATACGCAGTATTTT. Translating it yields CASSIRGTDTQYF. The whole variable domain, filled in from reference TRBV5-4 and TRBJ2-3, reads ETGVTQSPTHLIKTRGQQVTLRCSSQSGHNTVSWYQQALGQGPQFIFQYYREEENGRGNFPPRFSGLQFPNYSSELNVNALELDDSALYLCASSIRGTDTQYFGPGTRLTVL.